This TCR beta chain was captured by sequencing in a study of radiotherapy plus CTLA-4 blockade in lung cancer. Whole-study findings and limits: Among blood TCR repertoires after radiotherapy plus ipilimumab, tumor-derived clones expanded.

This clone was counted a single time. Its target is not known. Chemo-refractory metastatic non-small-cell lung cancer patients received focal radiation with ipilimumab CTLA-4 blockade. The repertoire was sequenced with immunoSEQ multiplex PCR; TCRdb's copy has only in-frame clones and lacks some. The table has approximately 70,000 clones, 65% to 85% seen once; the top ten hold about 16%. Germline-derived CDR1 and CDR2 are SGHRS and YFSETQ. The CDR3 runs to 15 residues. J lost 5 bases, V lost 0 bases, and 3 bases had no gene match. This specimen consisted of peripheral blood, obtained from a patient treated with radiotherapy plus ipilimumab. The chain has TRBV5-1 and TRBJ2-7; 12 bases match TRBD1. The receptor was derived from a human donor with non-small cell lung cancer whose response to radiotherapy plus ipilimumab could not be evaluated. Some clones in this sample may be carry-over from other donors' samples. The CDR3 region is CASSLGGTGGNEQYF. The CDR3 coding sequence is TGCGCCAGCAGCTTGGGGGGGACAGGGGGCAACGAGCAGTACTTC.